Listed below are T cell receptor beta chains from one sample, sequenced in a study of T cells after yellow fever vaccination. TCRdb analysed the 5' RACE reads with MiXCR anew, one entry per CDR3 protein. The repertoire includes roughly 330,000 distinct CDR3 sequences, around 6.8% of them detected once, and 15% to 20% sits in the top ten. This sample comprised PBMCs, obtained more than 40 days after the first yellow fever vaccination. These receptors came from a man younger than 30 who received the YFV17D yellow fever vaccine. Both conserved end residues are part of each CDR3. A D gene is named only where the DNA matches it firmly. Some rows have no size entry. The others give once, few or many, or a class for an expanded clone.

NA | TRBD2 | TRBJ2-6 | TRBV9 | TGTGCCAGCAGCGTAGCTGGCGGGGGGGCCTCTGGGGCCAACGTCCTGACTTTC | CASSVAGGGASGANVLTF
few | NA | TRBJ2-3 | TRBV14 | TGTGCCAGCAGCCAAGCCTTTGGCGGGGCAGATACGCAGTATTTT | CASSQAFGGADTQYF
few | NA | TRBJ2-5 | TRBV19 | TGTGCCAGTAGTATCGGGATTAGCGAAGAGACCCAGTACTTC | CASSIGISEETQYF
NA | TRBD2 | TRBJ2-2 | TRBV27 | TGTGCCAGCAGACTAGCGGGGGGGAAGGCCGGGGAGCTGTTTTTT | CASRLAGGKAGELFF
NA | NA | TRBJ2-2 | TRBV3-1 | TGTGCCAGCAGCCAACTGGGAAGGGGTACCGGGGAGCTGTTTTTT | CASSQLGRGTGELFF
many | TRBD2 | TRBJ2-1 | TRBV7-2 | TGTGCCATTTCCCCGGGCGGGAGTAACCCCAATGAGCAGTTCTTC | CAISPGGSNPNEQFF
many | TRBD2 | TRBJ2-5 | TRBV7-2 | TGTGCCAGCAGCTTAGCGATTAGCGGGGGTACAGAGACCCAGTACTTC | CASSLAISGGTETQYF
many | NA | TRBJ2-5 | TRBV6-5 | TGTGCCAGCAGTTACGGGGAGACCCAGTACTTC | CASSYGETQYF
few | NA | TRBJ2-3 | TRBV2 | TGTGCCAGCAGAGGGCCTCGGGGGACAGATACGCAGTATTTT | CASRGPRGTDTQYF
NA | TRBD2 | TRBJ2-2 | TRBV14 | TGTGCCAGCAGCCGCCGGACTAGCATCGGGGAGCTGTTTTTT | CASSRRTSIGELFF
many | TRBD1 | TRBJ2-3 | TRBV5-1 | TGCGCCAGCAGGAGGGGACAGACAGATACGCAGTATTTT | CASRRGQTDTQYF
many | NA | TRBJ2-2 | TRBV11-2 | TGTGCCAGCAGCGCCTGGCTGGGAGGCACCGGGGAGCTGTTTTTT | CASSAWLGGTGELFF
many | TRBD2 | TRBJ2-3 | TRBV5-1 | TGCGCCAGCAGCTTGGGGCCTAGCGGGGGAACAGATACGCAGTATTTT | CASSLGPSGGTDTQYF
few | NA | TRBJ2-2 | TRBV24-1 | TGTGCCACAGCCGGGACTAACACCGGGGAGCTGTTTTTT | CATAGTNTGELFF
NA | NA | TRBJ2-7 | TRBV6-1 | TGTGCCAGCAGCGGCGACGGATACGAGCAGAACTTC | CASSGDGYEQNF
NA | NA | TRBJ2-1 | TRBV9 | TGTGCCAGCAGCGCACCAGGTAGGCGCTACAATGAGCAGTTCTTC | CASSAPGRRYNEQFF
many | NA | TRBJ1-4 | TRBV7-2 | TGTGCCAGCAGCCCACGGGTGGGTGGTGCAGGGGAAAAACTGTTTTTT | CASSPRVGGAGEKLFF
few | TRBD1 | TRBJ1-1 | TRBV9 | TGTGCCAGCAGCGTAGAGGGGGCGGGACAGAACACTGAAGCTTTCTTT | CASSVEGAGQNTEAFF